One sample yielded the 2 T cell receptor beta chains listed below, sequenced in a study of cytomegalovirus exposure and HLA in healthy donors. It was with 60 Vbeta and 13 Jbeta primers that the PCR ran. The table came from immunoSEQ multiplex PCR; TCRdb's copy has only in-frame clones and leaves some out. The profile covers 150,000 to 200,000 clones, with about 80% appearing a single time and less than 2.5% taken by the ten largest. The sequenced sample consisted of PBMCs. These receptors came from a woman aged 45-65 years in good health and CMV-seronegative.

This clone appeared a few times. The chain joins TRBV28 to TRBJ2-5; TRBD1 matches 7 bases. CDR3 length equals 16 residues. Germline V CDR1 and CDR2: MDHEN, SYDVKM. V dropped 3 bases and J dropped 0; count of bases not matched to a gene: 7. CDR3 nucleotides: TGTGCCAGCAGTTTCTCAGGGGGACCCTACCAAGAGACCCAGTACTTC. Translated, it gives CASSFSGGPYQETQYF.

The chain has TRBV13 and TRBJ2-7; 11 positions agree with TRBD2. The CDR3 is made up of 16 amino acids. From germline, CDR1 is PRHDT and CDR2 FYEKMQ (reference sequence). V lost 2 bases and J lost 5; bases outside the gene matches: 8. Written as DNA, the CDR3 is TGTGCCAGCAGCTTATTCTTACTAGCGGGAGCCCACGAGCAGTACTTC. This translates into CASSLFLLAGAHEQYF.